The rows below give T cell receptor beta chains drawn from one sample of a study of breast tumors, draining lymph nodes, adjacent tissues. TCRdb passed the multiplex PCR reads through MiXCR, listing each CDR3 protein once. The sample has some 130,000 distinct CDR3 sequences; 20% to 25% are singletons. The sequenced sample was axillary lymph node tissue. The source of these receptors is a female donor with breast cancer. Some clones in this sample may be carry-over from other donors' samples. Each CDR3 is given with its conserved first and last residue. A D gene is named only where the DNA matches it firmly. Size is omitted from some rows. Given values are once, few, many or a class for expanded clones.

many	TRBV11-2	-	TRBJ1-5	CASSRRRDQPQHF
many	TRBV6-1	TRBD1	TRBJ2-2	CASSLIGTGNTGELFF
many	TRBV11-3	-	TRBJ2-5	CASSPQRSQETQYF
many	TRBV6-1	-	TRBJ2-7	CASSGATYEQYF
many	TRBV7-9	-	TRBJ2-7	CASSLASLSSYEQYF
many	TRBV6-2/TRBV6-3	-	TRBJ1-6	CATRDINNSPLHF
-	TRBV6-2/TRBV6-3	-	TRBJ1-1	CASSLQGLNTEAFF
many	TRBV2	-	TRBJ2-1	CASTGGRATNEQFF
-	TRBV28	TRBD1	TRBJ2-6	CASSPQGQGPSGANVLTF
few	TRBV14	-	TRBJ2-7	CASSPRRGGGKSYEQYF
many	TRBV15	-	TRBJ2-1	CATSRVGGGINEQFF
-	TRBV20-1	TRBD1	TRBJ1-1	CSAKGADWFDTEAFF
-	TRBV6-1	TRBD2	TRBJ2-1	CASSSGRGNEQFF
many	TRBV7-2	TRBD2	TRBJ2-1	CASSLVRLAVYNEQFF
-	TRBV5-4	-	TRBJ1-2	CAGRPTGQSNYGYTF
many	TRBV9	TRBD2	TRBJ2-7	CASSVGVSGSYEQYF